These T cell receptor beta chains were read from a single sample in a study of early T cells in non-severe SARS-CoV-2 infection. TCRdb called the 5' RACE reads again in MiXCR, with one record for every CDR3 protein. This table holds approximately 27,000 distinct CDR3 sequences, around 5.2% found once. Sequenced sample: whole blood. Receptors originate from an adult who was a healthcare worker with PCR-confirmed SARS-CoV-2 infection or an uninfected control (not recorded which). Each CDR3 is given with its conserved first and last residue. Each record gives: V gene, J gene, D gene, clone size, CDR3 protein, CDR3 DNA. The D gene is left open where the match is weak. Clone sizes are given selectively: once, few, many, or a class where the clone is expanded.

TRBV2,TRBJ2-5,.,.,CASSVLAFQETQYF,TGTGCCAGCAGCGTACTCGCATTCCAAGAGACCCAGTACTTC
TRBV30,TRBJ1-4,TRBD1,many,CAWSVPTGGVTTNEKLFF,TGTGCCTGGAGTGTGCCTACAGGGGGGGTTACAACTAATGAAAAACTGTTTTTT
TRBV5-1,TRBJ1-4,TRBD1,few,CASSLQGRDEKLFF,TGCGCCAGCAGCCTACAGGGGCGGGATGAAAAACTGTTTTTT
TRBV20-1,TRBJ1-1,.,many,CSARDGRLNTEAFF,TGCAGTGCTAGAGATGGCAGGCTGAACACTGAAGCTTTCTTT
TRBV27,TRBJ2-7,TRBD1,many,CASSPRTGGDYEQYF,TGTGCCAGCAGTCCTCGGACAGGGGGAGACTACGAGCAGTACTTC
TRBV5-6,TRBJ2-7,.,.,CASSMGGTVSYEQYF,TGTGCCAGCAGCATGGGGGGGACAGTCTCCTACGAGCAGTACTTC
TRBV12-5,TRBJ1-6,.,medium-sized,CASGYVLPTGKPNSPLHF,TGTGCTAGTGGTTATGTCCTCCCGACAGGAAAGCCTAATTCACCCCTCCACTTT
TRBV2,TRBJ2-5,.,few,CASSEGNSPYTMTQYF,TGTGCCAGCAGTGAAGGGAATAGCCCGTATACGATGACCCAGTACTTC
TRBV16,TRBJ1-1,.,many,CASSQRSDRMNTEAFF,TGTGCCAGCAGCCAACGGTCCGACAGGATGAACACTGAAGCTTTCTTT
TRBV4-1,TRBJ1-2,.,many,CASSPMPANYGYTF,TGCGCCAGCAGCCCTATGCCAGCTAACTATGGCTACACCTTC
TRBV28,TRBJ2-7,.,many,CASSGGAGDAYEQYF,TGTGCCAGCAGTGGGGGGGCGGGGGACGCCTACGAGCAGTACTTC
TRBV19,TRBJ2-3,TRBD2,many,CASSMQRGRTDTQYF,TGTGCCAGTAGTATGCAGCGGGGGCGCACAGATACGCAGTATTTT
TRBV7-9,TRBJ2-3,TRBD2,few,CASSLNKGGGSTDTQYF,TGTGCCAGCAGCTTAAACAAGGGCGGGGGAAGCACAGATACGCAGTATTTT
TRBV1,TRBJ2-1,.,few,CTSSQSGQGDEQFF,TGCACCAGCAGCCAGAGCGGCCAAGGGGATGAGCAGTTCTTC
TRBV7-8,TRBJ2-3,TRBD2,.,CASSTDSAGGTDTQYF,TGTGCCAGCAGTACTGACTCGGCGGGAGGGACAGATACGCAGTATTTT
TRBV15,TRBJ2-7,TRBD2,many,CATSRDIGTSGYEQYF,TGTGCCACCAGCAGAGATATCGGGACTAGCGGATACGAGCAGTACTTC
TRBV20-1,TRBJ2-1,.,many,CSASGGTNNEQFF,TGCAGTGCTAGCGGGGGCACTAACAATGAGCAGTTCTTC
TRBV27,TRBJ1-5,.,many,CASSLYSSNQPQHF,TGTGCCAGCAGTTTATACAGCAGCAATCAGCCCCAGCATTTT
TRBV20-1,TRBJ1-6,TRBD1,.,CSARDRALHF,TGCAGTGCCAGGGACAGGGCCCTCCACTTT
TRBV7-6,TRBJ2-2,TRBD1,many,CASSPGQGSGELFF,TGTGCCAGCAGCCCGGGACAGGGAAGCGGGGAGCTGTTTTTT
TRBV2,TRBJ2-1,.,many,CASPLVPGDEQFF,TGTGCCAGCCCACTCGTCCCAGGGGATGAGCAGTTCTTC
TRBV12-3/TRBV12-4,TRBJ2-7,TRBD2,many,CASSLGRGNLHEQYF,TGTGCCAGCAGTTTGGGGAGGGGCAACCTGCACGAGCAGTACTTC
TRBV28,TRBJ1-2,TRBD1,many,CASSSTHPGQGRGTF,TGTGCCAGCAGTTCAACCCATCCTGGACAGGGTAGGGGCACCTTC
TRBV20-1,TRBJ2-7,TRBD2,.,CSGRTSVTYEQYF,TGCAGTGGTAGGACTAGCGTAACCTACGAGCAGTACTTC
TRBV6-5,TRBJ2-7,.,few,CASSYSDSDSYEQYF,TGTGCCAGCAGTTACTCGGACAGTGACTCCTACGAGCAGTACTTC
TRBV6-6,TRBJ2-3,TRBD2,few,CASSQAGSTDTQYF,TGTGCCAGCAGCCAAGCGGGGAGCACAGATACGCAGTATTTT
TRBV12-3/TRBV12-4,TRBJ2-1,.,.,CASGLDGEQFF,TGTGCCAGCGGCCTTGATGGTGAGCAGTTCTTC
TRBV28,TRBJ1-2,.,.,CASSIPDGLSDYTF,TGTGCCAGCAGTATACCGGACGGCCTCTCTGACTACACCTTC
TRBV6-1,TRBJ2-7,TRBD1,.,CASSESGTGGYEQYF,TGTGCCAGCAGTGAAAGTGGGACAGGGGGCTACGAGCAGTACTTC
TRBV14,TRBJ1-1,.,many,CASSQDRLTEAFF,TGTGCCAGCAGCCAAGACCGGTTAACTGAAGCTTTCTTT
TRBV12-3/TRBV12-4,TRBJ1-3,.,many,CASSLRGAENTIYF,TGTGCCAGCAGTTTACGGGGTGCGGAAAACACCATATATTTT
TRBV19,TRBJ2-1,.,.,CASSMSGVTYNEQFF,TGTGCCAGTAGTATGAGTGGGGTAACCTACAATGAGCAGTTCTTC
TRBV5-6,TRBJ2-1,TRBD2,many,CASSSIAGVSSYNEQFF,TGTGCCAGCAGCTCCATAGCGGGGGTAAGCTCCTACAATGAGCAGTTCTTC
TRBV7-3,TRBJ2-1,.,medium-sized,CASSSGIYNEQFF,TGTGCCAGCAGCTCCGGGATTTACAATGAGCAGTTCTTC
TRBV9,TRBJ2-6,.,many,CASSPPSGANVLTF,TGTGCCAGCAGCCCACCGTCTGGGGCCAACGTCCTGACTTTC
TRBV7-9,TRBJ2-7,.,many,CASSRWGGLTSYEQYF,TGTGCCAGCAGCCGTTGGGGGGGCCTAACCTCCTACGAGCAGTACTTC